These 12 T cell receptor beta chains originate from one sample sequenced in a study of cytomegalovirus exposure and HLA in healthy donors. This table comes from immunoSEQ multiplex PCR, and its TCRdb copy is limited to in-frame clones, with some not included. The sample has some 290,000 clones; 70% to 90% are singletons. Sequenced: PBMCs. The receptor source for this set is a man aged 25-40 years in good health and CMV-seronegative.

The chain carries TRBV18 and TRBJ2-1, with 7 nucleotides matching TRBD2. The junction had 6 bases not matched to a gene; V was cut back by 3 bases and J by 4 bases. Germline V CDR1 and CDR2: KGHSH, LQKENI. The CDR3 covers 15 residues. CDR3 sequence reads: CASSPQSGDYNEQFF. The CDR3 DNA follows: TGTGCCAGCTCACCCCAGAGCGGGGATTACAATGAGCAGTTCTTC.

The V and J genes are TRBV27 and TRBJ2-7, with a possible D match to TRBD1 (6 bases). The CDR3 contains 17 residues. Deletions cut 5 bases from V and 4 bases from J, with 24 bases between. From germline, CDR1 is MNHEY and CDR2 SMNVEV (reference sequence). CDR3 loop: CASSRLKTGPLLYEQYF. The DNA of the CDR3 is TGTGCCAGCAGTCGACTTAAGACAGGACCCCTTTTGTACGAGCAGTACTTC.

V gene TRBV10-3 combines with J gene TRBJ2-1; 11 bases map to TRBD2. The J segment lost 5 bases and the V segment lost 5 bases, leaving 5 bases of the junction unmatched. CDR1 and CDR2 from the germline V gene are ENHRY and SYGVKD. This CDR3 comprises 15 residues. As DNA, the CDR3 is TGTGCCATCAGTTTCGGGACTAGCGGAGACAATGAGCAGTTCTTC. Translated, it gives CAISFGTSGDNEQFF.

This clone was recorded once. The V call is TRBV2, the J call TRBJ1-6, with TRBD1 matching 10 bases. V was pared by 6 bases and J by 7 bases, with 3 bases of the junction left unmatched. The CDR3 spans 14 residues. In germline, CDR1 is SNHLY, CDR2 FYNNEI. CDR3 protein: CASSQTGGNSPLHF. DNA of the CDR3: TGTGCCAGCAGCCAGACAGGGGGCAATTCACCCCTCCACTTT. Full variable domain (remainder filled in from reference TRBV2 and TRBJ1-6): EPEVTQTPSHQVTQMGQEVILRCVPISNHLYFYWYRQILGQKVEFLVSFYNNEISEKSEIFDDQFSVERPDGSNFTLKIRSTKLEDSAMYFCASSQTGGNSPLHFGNGTRLTVT.

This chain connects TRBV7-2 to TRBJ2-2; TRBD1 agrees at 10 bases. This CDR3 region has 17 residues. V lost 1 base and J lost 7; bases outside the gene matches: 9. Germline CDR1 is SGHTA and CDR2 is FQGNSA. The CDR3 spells CASSLVGGTGVSGELFF. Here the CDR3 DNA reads TGTGCCAGCAGCTTAGTGGGAGGGACAGGGGTCAGCGGGGAGCTGTTTTTT. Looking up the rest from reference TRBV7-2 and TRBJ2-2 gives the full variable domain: GAGVSQSPSNKVTEKGKDVELRCDPISGHTALYWYRQSLGQGLEFLIYFQGNSAPDKSGLPSDRFSAERTGGSVSTLTIQRTQQEDSAVYLCASSLVGGTGVSGELFFGEGSRLTVL.

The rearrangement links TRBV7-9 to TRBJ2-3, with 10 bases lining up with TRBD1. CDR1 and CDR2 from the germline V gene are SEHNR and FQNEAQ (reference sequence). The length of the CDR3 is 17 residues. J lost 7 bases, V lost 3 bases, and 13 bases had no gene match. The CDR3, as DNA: TGTGCCAGCAGCTTTGCGGCCCCGGGACAGGGGATGCATACGCAGTATTTT. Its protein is CASSFAAPGQGMHTQYF.

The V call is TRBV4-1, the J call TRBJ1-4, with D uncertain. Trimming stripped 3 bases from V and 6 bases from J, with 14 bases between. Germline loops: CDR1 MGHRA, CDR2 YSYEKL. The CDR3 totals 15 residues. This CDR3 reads CASSQRATKDEKLFF. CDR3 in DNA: TGCGCCAGCAGCCAGAGAGCTACGAAAGATGAAAAACTGTTTTTT.

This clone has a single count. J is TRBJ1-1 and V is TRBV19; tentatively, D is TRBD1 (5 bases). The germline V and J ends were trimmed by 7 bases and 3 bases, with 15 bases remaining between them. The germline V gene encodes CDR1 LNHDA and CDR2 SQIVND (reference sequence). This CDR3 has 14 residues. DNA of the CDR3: TGTGCCAGTACCACCCGGGGGATGTACACTGAAGCTTTCTTT. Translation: CASTTRGMYTEAFF.

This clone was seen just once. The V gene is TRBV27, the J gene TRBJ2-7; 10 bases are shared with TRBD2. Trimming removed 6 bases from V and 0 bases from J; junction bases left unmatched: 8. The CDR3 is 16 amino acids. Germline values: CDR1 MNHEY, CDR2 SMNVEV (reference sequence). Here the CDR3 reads CASRGSGGPSSYEQYF. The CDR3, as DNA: TGTGCCAGCAGGGGTAGCGGGGGGCCAAGCTCCTACGAGCAGTACTTC.

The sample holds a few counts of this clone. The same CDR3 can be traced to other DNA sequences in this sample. The CDR3 here is CASSQDGGNYGYTF. In nucleotides, the CDR3 is TGCGCCAGCAGCCAAGATGGCGGTAACTATGGCTACACCTTC. V is TRBV4-1 and J is TRBJ1-2; D not certain. CDR3 length: 14 amino acids. The germline V gene has CDR1 MGHRA and CDR2 YSYEKL. V dropped 0 bases and J dropped 1 base, with 6 bases sitting between them.

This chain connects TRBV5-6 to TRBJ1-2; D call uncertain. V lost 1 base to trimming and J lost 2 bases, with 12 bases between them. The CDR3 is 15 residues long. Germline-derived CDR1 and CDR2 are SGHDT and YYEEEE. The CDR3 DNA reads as TGTGCCAGCAGCTTGATTAGTGAGGAGAACTATGGCTACACCTTC. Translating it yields CASSLISEENYGYTF.

This CDR3 reads CASSDDVYPGKSDCAYNEQFF. The CDR3 region has the DNA TGCGCCAGCAGTGACGACGTATACCCCGGAAAGTCAGACTGCGCCTACAATGAGCAGTTCTTC. The chain joins TRBV10-1 to TRBJ2-1; D not certain. From germline, CDR1 is WNHNN and CDR2 SYGVQD (reference sequence). The V end was cut by 3 bases, the J end by 2 bases, with 29 bases between. This CDR3 is built from 21 residues.